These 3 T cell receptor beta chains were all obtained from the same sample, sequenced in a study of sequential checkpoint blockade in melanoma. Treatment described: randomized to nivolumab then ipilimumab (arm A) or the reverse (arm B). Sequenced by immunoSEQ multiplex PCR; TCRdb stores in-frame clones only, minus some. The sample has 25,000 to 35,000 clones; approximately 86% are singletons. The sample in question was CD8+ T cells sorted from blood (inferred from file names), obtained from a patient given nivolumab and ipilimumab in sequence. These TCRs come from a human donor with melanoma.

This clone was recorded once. The CDR3 here is CASSQGPSVSHEQFF. CDR3 nucleotides: TGCGCCAGCAGCCAAGGTCCTAGTGTATCACATGAGCAGTTCTTC. The rearrangement links TRBV4-1 to TRBJ2-1; no reliable D call. Per the germline V gene, CDR1 is MGHRA and CDR2 is YSYEKL. With 1 base removed from V and 8 bases from J, the gap between germline ends came to 15 bases. The CDR3 sequence is 15 residues long.

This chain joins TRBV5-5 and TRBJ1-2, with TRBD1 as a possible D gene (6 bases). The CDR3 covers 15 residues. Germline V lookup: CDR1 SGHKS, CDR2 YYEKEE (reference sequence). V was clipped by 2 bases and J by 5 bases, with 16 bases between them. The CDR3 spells CASSLRQGPSYGYTF. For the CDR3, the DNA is TGTGCCAGCAGCTTACGTCAGGGGCCTAGTTATGGCTACACCTTC.

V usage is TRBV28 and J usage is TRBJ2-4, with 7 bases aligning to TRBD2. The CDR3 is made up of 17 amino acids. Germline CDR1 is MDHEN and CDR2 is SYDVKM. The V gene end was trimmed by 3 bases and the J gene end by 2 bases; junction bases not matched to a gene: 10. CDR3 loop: CASSFPPGLITKNIQYF. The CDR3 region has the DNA TGTGCCAGCAGTTTCCCTCCGGGACTAATAACCAAAAACATTCAGTACTTC.